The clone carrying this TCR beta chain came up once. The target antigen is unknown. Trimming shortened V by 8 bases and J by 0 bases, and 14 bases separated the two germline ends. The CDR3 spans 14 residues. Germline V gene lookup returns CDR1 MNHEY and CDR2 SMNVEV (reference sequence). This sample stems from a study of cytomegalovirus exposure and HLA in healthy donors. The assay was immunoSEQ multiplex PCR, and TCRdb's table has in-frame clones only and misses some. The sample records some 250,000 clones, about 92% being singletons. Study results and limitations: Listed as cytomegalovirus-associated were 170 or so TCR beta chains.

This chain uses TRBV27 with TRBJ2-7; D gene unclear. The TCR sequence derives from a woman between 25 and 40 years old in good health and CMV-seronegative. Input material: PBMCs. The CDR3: CASSLHISSYEQYF. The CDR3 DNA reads TGTGCCAGCTCCCTTCACATCAGCTCCTACGAGCAGTACTTC.